These 19 T cell receptor beta chains came from one sample sequenced in a study of Ad26.COV2.S vaccination and SARS-CoV-2 variants. Generated by immunoSEQ multiplex PCR, the TCRdb table keeps only in-frame clones and is missing some. The sample consists of 380,000 or so clones, roughly four fifths of them appearing once. Treatment reported: about 20 received Ad26.COV2.S at low or high dose, single or two shots; about 5 received placebo; per-sample allocation not given. It was on day 63 after the first vaccine or placebo injection that samples were taken. Source: peripheral blood, taken in a trial of Ad26.COV2.S vaccine versus placebo. Receptors originate from a person aged 18-65 years who received the Ad26.COV2.S COVID-19 vaccine or a placebo.

There are a few counts of this clone. This chain links TRBV7-3 with TRBJ1-6; TRBD1 is a possible D gene (5 bases). Germline CDR1 is SGHTA and CDR2 is FQGTGA. V lost 3 bases to trimming and J lost 9 bases, with 9 bases between them. The CDR3 runs to 13 residues. The DNA of the CDR3 is TGTGCCAGCAGCTTGACAGTCTCTTCACCCCTCCACTTT. It translates to CASSLTVSSPLHF. Full variable domain (remainder filled in from reference TRBV7-3 and TRBJ1-6): GAGVSQTPSNKVTEKGKYVELRCDPISGHTALYWYRQSLGQGPEFLIYFQGTGAADDSGLPNDRFFAVRPEGSVSTLKIQRTERGDSAVYLCASSLTVSSPLHFGNGTRLTVT.

This clone was recorded only once. The J gene is TRBJ2-1, the V gene TRBV3-1 (or the pseudogene TRBV3-2); maybe TRBD2 (5 bases). V was clipped by 2 bases and J by 8 bases, with 7 bases between them. The CDR3 is made up of 12 amino acids. CDR1 LGHDT and CDR2 YNNKEL come from the germline V gene (reference sequence). The CDR3 DNA reads as TGTGCCAGCAGCCAAAACGGGGATGAGCAGTTCTTC. Protein sequence: CASSQNGDEQFF.

A few counts support this clone. The chain is built from TRBV19 and TRBJ2-2; D remains unclear. CDR1 is LNHDA, CDR2 SQIVND, per germline (reference sequence). V was trimmed by 1 base and J by 5 bases, leaving 8 bases between them. This CDR3 is 14 amino acids long. CDR3 nucleotides: TGTGCCAGTAGTATAGTCAGGCAAACCGGGGAGCTGTTTTTT. This gives the protein CASSIVRQTGELFF.

A note on this clone: The same CDR3 can be traced to other DNA sequences in this sample. J is TRBJ2-3 and V is TRBV7-9; D is possibly TRBD2 (6 bases). Germline V lookup: CDR1 SEHNR, CDR2 FQNEAQ (reference sequence). The CDR3 runs to 15 residues. The germline V and J ends were trimmed by 5 bases and 3 bases, with 15 bases remaining between them. CDR3 loop: CASSPPGVSTDTQYF. The CDR3 DNA follows: TGTGCCAGCAGCCCACCGGGGGTGTCGACAGATACGCAGTATTTT.

This clone came up a few times. The chain couples TRBV4-3 to TRBJ2-5, with TRBD1 matching over 8 bases. V gave up 4 bases and J gave up 9 bases; unmatched junction bases: 7. The CDR3 is 13 amino acids. The V gene's germline CDR1 is LGHNA and CDR2 YSLEER. CDR3: CASSPRQGTAQYF. Written as DNA, the CDR3 is TGCGCCAGCAGCCCGAGACAGGGGACGGCCCAGTACTTC.

In nucleotides, the CDR3 is TGCAGCGTTGAAGTTATCGGGACTTTTTCCAGTGAGCAGTTCTTC. It encodes CSVEVIGTFSSEQFF. This rearrangement joins TRBV29-1 to TRBJ2-1; the D gene is possibly TRBD2 (6 bases). Germline V gene lookup returns CDR1 SQVTM and CDR2 ANQGSEA. This CDR3 comprises 15 residues. Between the trimmed V and J ends, which lost 1 base and 9 bases, there was a span of 19 bases.

This clone came up once. The chain uses TRBV19 and TRBJ1-1, with 9 nucleotides matching TRBD1. Trimming at V came to 7 bases and at J to 8 bases, leaving 8 bases not matched to a gene. Germline loops: CDR1 LNHDA, CDR2 SQIVND (reference sequence). The CDR3 has 13 residues. CDR3 sequence reads: CASNWGTGKEAFF. CDR3 sequence (DNA): TGTGCCAGTAACTGGGGGACAGGGAAGGAAGCTTTCTTT.

The V call is TRBV7-9, the J call TRBJ2-1; 15 bases map to TRBD2. The CDR3 has 18 residues. Germline CDR1 SEHNR, CDR2 FQNEAQ (reference sequence). V shed 5 bases, J shed 7 bases, and the junction held 12 bases outside the gene matches. CDR3 DNA: TGTGCCAGCAGCCGACGGACTAGCGGGAGGGCCTCTAATAATGAGCAGTTCTTC. Translation gives CASSRRTSGRASNNEQFF.

The chain links TRBV7-7 to TRBJ1-1; no clear D. Germline CDR1 SSHAT, CDR2 FNYEAQ (reference sequence). This CDR3 region has 14 residues. The V end lost 2 bases, the J end lost 1 base, and 8 bases lay between the germline ends. DNA of the CDR3: TGTGCCAGCAGCTTACTAGGGCCGAACACTGAAGCTTTCTTT. Encoded protein: CASSLLGPNTEAFF.

CDR3 bases: TGTGCCAGCAGTGTTCTGGTTGGCAATGAGCAGTTCTTC. Amino acid sequence: CASSVLVGNEQFF. V is TRBV25-1 and J is TRBJ2-1; D gene uncertain. This CDR3 region has 13 residues. Germline CDR1 reads MGHDK; CDR2 reads SYGVNS. V dropped 4 bases and J dropped 6 bases, with 10 bases sitting between them.

V gene TRBV11-3 combines with J gene TRBJ2-7; tentatively, D is TRBD1 or TRBD2 (5 bases each). Trimming cost V 8 bases and J 2 bases, with 16 bases left between them. The CDR3 consists of 14 residues. CDR1 SGHNT and CDR2 YENEEA come from the germline V gene. CDR3 bases: TGTGCCAGCGCCCCCGGGACCATACCCTACGAGCAGTACTTC. This codes for CASAPGTIPYEQYF. Based on the CDR3 plus reference TRBV11-3 and TRBJ2-7, the full variable domain is EAGVVQSPRYKIIEKKQPVAFWCNPISGHNTLYWYLQNLGQGPELLIRYENEEAVDDSQLPKDRFSAERLKGVDSTLKIQPAELGDSAVYLCASAPGTIPYEQYFGPGTRLTVT.

Remarks on this clone: This same CDR3 is encoded by further DNA sequences in the sample. The chain employs TRBV7-9 and TRBJ1-6, with 7 positions matching TRBD1. Unmatched junction bases numbered 6, after V lost 6 bases and J lost 7 bases. CDR1 and CDR2 from the germline V gene are SEHNR and FQNEAQ (reference sequence). The CDR3 runs to 14 residues. The CDR3: CASSRQGGNSPLHF. In DNA, the CDR3 is TGTGCCAGCAGTCGACAGGGCGGCAATTCACCCCTCCACTTT.

The rearrangement uses TRBV5-3 and TRBJ2-1; D might be TRBD1 (6 bases). Being an ORF, TRBV5-3 has a function that is uncertain. CDR3 length: 16 residues. Trimming removed 2 bases from V and 6 bases from J, with 18 bases in between. DNA of the CDR3: TGTGCCAGAAGCTTACACCGGGACAAAACGGGCAATGAGCAGTTCTTC. Its protein product is CARSLHRDKTGNEQFF.

The chain carries TRBV9 and TRBJ2-1; D unclear. Germline CDR1 is SGDLS and CDR2 is YYNGEE. Between the trimmed V and J ends, which lost 3 bases and 8 bases, there was a span of 12 bases. The CDR3 is made up of 13 amino acids. CDR3 residues: CASSDTTLDEQFF. The CDR3 nucleotides are TGTGCCAGCAGCGACACCACGTTGGATGAGCAGTTCTTC.

V usage is TRBV27 and J usage is TRBJ2-5; TRBD2 matches 8 bases. The V and J ends lost 6 bases and 5 bases, in that order; junction bases with no gene match: 14. The length of the CDR3 is 16 residues. The germline CDR1 and CDR2 sequences are MNHEY and SMNVEV (reference sequence). In DNA form, the CDR3 reads TGTGCCAGCAGCACGAAGCGGGAGACTATACGGGAGACCCAGTACTTC. Translated: CASSTKRETIRETQYF.

The V call is TRBV5-4, the J call TRBJ1-5; TRBD1 matches at 11 bases. The CDR3 sequence is 16 residues long. V gave up 4 bases and J gave up 2 bases; unmatched junction bases: 5. Per the germline V gene, CDR1 is SGHNT and CDR2 is YYREEE (reference sequence). Here the CDR3 DNA reads TGTGCCAGCAGCGCCGGGACAGGGGGTGGCAATCAGCCCCAGCATTTT. Its protein is CASSAGTGGGNQPQHF.

The rearrangement joins TRBV3-1 (or the pseudogene TRBV3-2) to TRBJ1-1; no reliable D call. CDR3 size: 15 residues. Trimming pared 0 bases from V and 1 base from J, leaving 9 bases between. Germline V gives CDR1 LGHDT, CDR2 YNNKEL (reference sequence). The DNA of the CDR3 is TGTGCCAGCAGCCAAGACGCGACACCGAACACTGAAGCTTTCTTT. This encodes CASSQDATPNTEAFF.

The CDR3 sequence is CASRGTSGNTIYF. The CDR3 nucleotides read TGTGCCAGCAGAGGAACATCGGGAAACACCATATATTTT. The V call is TRBV6-6, the J call TRBJ1-3; D not resolved. This CDR3 has 13 amino acids. The V and J ends lost 6 bases and 4 bases respectively, with 10 bases between them. Germline CDR1 is MNHNY and CDR2 is SVGAGI (reference sequence).

The V call is TRBV19, the J call TRBJ2-2; TRBD2 matches 8 bases. In germline, CDR1 is LNHDA, CDR2 SQIVND (reference sequence). The CDR3 has 16 residues. V shed 8 bases and J 2 bases; nucleotides not matched to a gene: 10. The CDR3 coding sequence is TGTGCCAGTGGGGTTACGGGGGGGCTAAACACCGGGGAGCTGTTTTTT. Amino acids: CASGVTGGLNTGELFF.